These 11 T cell receptor beta chains originate from one sample sequenced in a study of lymphopenia after photon versus proton radiotherapy. Sequenced by immunoSEQ multiplex PCR; TCRdb stores in-frame clones only, minus some. The table has fewer than 30,000 clones, 90% seen once; the top ten hold around 0.81%. Specimen: peripheral blood, collected from a patient treated with photon-based radiotherapy. These receptors were collected from a woman aged 45-60 years with cholangiocarcinoma.

The chain uses TRBV5-4 and TRBJ1-1, with D possibly being TRBD1 (5 bases). Germline V gene data show CDR1 as SGHNT and CDR2 as YYREEE (reference sequence). Trimming pared 4 bases from V and 0 bases from J, leaving 16 bases between. The CDR3 has 16 residues. CDR3 DNA: TGTGCCAGCAGCCCCCAGACAGCCCTCATGAACACTGAAGCTTTCTTT. This translates into CASSPQTALMNTEAFF.

V and J are TRBV9 and TRBJ2-1, with a weak D call TRBD1 (5 bases). CDR1 and CDR2 from the germline V gene are SGDLS and YYNGEE. The CDR3 length is 18 residues. The germline V and J ends were trimmed by 4 bases and 1 base, with 21 bases remaining between them. The CDR3: CASSHPVSGLYSYNEQFF. CDR3 DNA sequence: TGTGCCAGCAGCCACCCCGTTTCAGGGCTTTATTCCTACAATGAGCAGTTCTTC. Full variable domain (missing parts from reference TRBV9 and TRBJ2-1): DSGVTQTPKHLITATGQRVTLRCSPRSGDLSVYWYQQSLDQGLQFLIQYYNGEERAKGNILERFSAQQFPDLHSELNLSSLELGDSALYFCASSHPVSGLYSYNEQFFGPGTRLTVL.

The chain links TRBV6-5 to TRBJ1-2; no definite D call. Germline V gene lookup returns CDR1 MNHEY and CDR2 SVGAGI. CDR3 size: 14 residues. V was shortened by 6 bases and J by 7 bases, with 18 bases between the two germline ends. For the CDR3, the DNA is TGTGCCAGCAGGGCCGCAAGGGCTGCGGGTGGCTACACCTTC. This encodes CASRAARAAGGYTF.

This chain connects TRBV5-1 to TRBJ2-6; unclear D gene. The CDR3 totals 13 residues. Germline V gene lookup returns CDR1 SGHRS and CDR2 YFSETQ. Trimming pared 9 bases from V and 0 bases from J, leaving 7 bases between. CDR3 loop: CATRASGANVLTF. CDR3 bases: TGCGCCACTAGGGCCTCTGGGGCCAACGTCCTGACTTTC. Based on the CDR3 plus reference TRBV5-1 and TRBJ2-6, the full variable domain is KAGVTQTPRYLIKTRGQQVTLSCSPISGHRSVSWYQQTPGQGLQFLFEYFSETQRNKGNFPGRFSGRQFSNSRSEMNVSTLELGDSALYLCATRASGANVLTFGAGSRLTVL.

This chain joins TRBV6-5 and TRBJ2-5; D is uncertain. The V end was cut by 7 bases, the J end by 1 base, with 10 bases between. The CDR3 extends over 13 amino acids. The germline CDR1 and CDR2 sequences are MNHEY and SVGAGI. Here the CDR3 DNA reads TGTGCCAGCAAGGAAAGAGTCCAAGAGACCCAGTACTTC. Protein product: CASKERVQETQYF.

In this sample, this clone turned up once. The CDR3 sequence is CASSLGGAGQPQHF. DNA of the CDR3: TGTGCCAGCAGCTTGGGGGGGGCTGGTCAGCCCCAGCATTTT. V is TRBV5-4 and J is TRBJ1-5; the D gene is possibly TRBD1 (6 bases). The V end lost 0 bases, the J end lost 6 bases, and 10 bases lay between the germline ends. Germline V CDR1 and CDR2: SGHNT, YYREEE (reference sequence). This CDR3 has 14 residues. Looking up the rest from reference TRBV5-4 and TRBJ1-5 gives the full variable domain: ETGVTQSPTHLIKTRGQQVTLRCSSQSGHNTVSWYQQALGQGPQFIFQYYREEENGRGNFPPRFSGLQFPNYSSELNVNALELDDSALYLCASSLGGAGQPQHFGDGTRLSIL.

V is TRBV5-8 and J is TRBJ1-4; possibly TRBD1 for D (6 bases). V lost 1 base, J lost 3 bases, and 16 bases lay in between. Per germline, CDR1 SGHTS and CDR2 YDEGEE. The length of the CDR3 is 17 residues. The CDR3 coding sequence is TGTGCCAGCAGCTTGAGGGACATTGGAACGTCTAATGAAAAACTGTTTTTT. This encodes CASSLRDIGTSNEKLFF.

The J gene is TRBJ1-6, the V gene TRBV19; TRBD1 matches 7 bases. V lost 6 bases and J lost 7; bases outside the gene matches: 6. Germline V CDR1 and CDR2: LNHDA, SQIVND (reference sequence). This CDR3 spans 14 amino acids. In nucleotides, the CDR3 is TGTGCCAGTAGCCCGCAACAGGGGAATTCACCCCTCCACTTT. Translating gives CASSPQQGNSPLHF.

This clone has just one count. In DNA form, the CDR3 reads TGTGCCAGCTCACGGGATCTTGCCTTTGCTAACTATGGCTACACCTTC. Translated: CASSRDLAFANYGYTF. V is TRBV18 and J is TRBJ1-2; the D is unclear. Germline CDR1 and CDR2: KGHSH and LQKENI. V was shortened by 4 bases and J by 0 bases, with 15 bases between the two germline ends. The length of the CDR3 is 16 residues.

This clone has only one observation. The chain employs TRBV2 and TRBJ1-4, with TRBD1 as a possible D gene (6 bases). Germline lookup yields CDR1 SNHLY and CDR2 FYNNEI. Trimming took off 3 bases at V and 11 bases at J, with 16 bases between the two ends. The CDR3 is made up of 14 amino acids. The CDR3: CASSDQGMVLKLFF. CDR3 DNA: TGTGCCAGCAGTGACCAGGGGATGGTGTTGAAACTGTTTTTT.

This sequence joins TRBV27 and TRBJ2-5, with D possibly TRBD1 on 5 matching bases. The CDR3 is made up of 13 amino acids. Germline loops: CDR1 MNHEY, CDR2 SMNVEV (reference sequence). With 7 bases removed from V and 5 bases from J, the gap between germline ends came to 14 bases. CDR3 sequence (DNA): TGTGCCAGCAAAGTTTCAGGGCGGGAGACCCAGTACTTC. As protein: CASKVSGRETQYF.